Listed here are 5 T cell receptor beta chains from one sample, sequenced in a study of blood T cell repertoires in COVID-19. The data were produced by immunoSEQ multiplex PCR, yet TCRdb's version contains in-frame clones alone and is incomplete. Found here are around 92,000 clones, about 88% of them singletons; the top ten hold 5% to 6.5%. Sequencing input: peripheral blood. All receptors derive from a woman aged 80 or over with active COVID-19.

J is TRBJ2-4 and V is TRBV5-6, with TRBD2 matching over 7 bases. This CDR3 contains 15 residues. J lost 0 bases, V lost 2 bases, and 2 bases had no gene match. In germline, CDR1 is SGHDT, CDR2 YYEEEE. CDR3 amino acids: CASSFLAVAKNIQYF. The CDR3 DNA reads as TGTGCCAGCAGCTTCCTAGCGGTAGCCAAAAACATTCAGTACTTC.

This clone occurred a few times. The chain uses TRBV5-4 and TRBJ2-1, with 10 bases lining up with TRBD2. CDR1 SGHNT and CDR2 YYREEE come from the germline V gene (reference sequence). J was trimmed by 4 bases and V by 4 bases; bases with no gene match: 2. The CDR3 length is 14 residues. CDR3 residues: CASSLAGVYNEQFF. The CDR3 nucleotides are TGTGCCAGCAGCCTAGCGGGGGTGTACAATGAGCAGTTCTTC. Complete variable domain (other parts from reference TRBV5-4 and TRBJ2-1): ETGVTQSPTHLIKTRGQQVTLRCSSQSGHNTVSWYQQALGQGPQFIFQYYREEENGRGNFPPRFSGLQFPNYSSELNVNALELDDSALYLCASSLAGVYNEQFFGPGTRLTVL.

The chain carries TRBV5-1 and TRBJ1-6; no clear D gene. The CDR3 has 14 residues. Per germline, CDR1 SGHRS and CDR2 YFSETQ. Trimming left V 0 bases short and J 10 bases short, with 11 bases between. Here the CDR3 DNA reads TGCGCCAGCAGCTTGGTCGGAAACGGGTCACCCCTCCACTTT. It yields the protein CASSLVGNGSPLHF.

The V and J genes are TRBV28 and TRBJ2-2; 8 positions match TRBD1. CDR3 length: 16 amino acids. V gave up 1 base and J gave up 6 bases; unmatched junction bases: 7. Germline CDR1 MDHEN, CDR2 SYDVKM. CDR3 sequence (DNA): TGTGCCAGCAGTTTATTTGGGCAGGGGGCTGCCGGGGAGCTGTTTTTT. As protein: CASSLFGQGAAGELFF.

The CDR3 sequence: CASSLYGFGANVLTF. CDR3 nucleotides: TGTGCCAGCAGTTTATACGGGTTTGGGGCCAACGTCCTGACTTTC. V gene TRBV27 combines with J gene TRBJ2-6; no reliable D call. Trimming pared 1 base from V and 3 bases from J, leaving 7 bases between. The length of the CDR3 is 15 residues. From germline, CDR1 is MNHEY and CDR2 SMNVEV (reference sequence). The whole variable domain, remainder taken from reference TRBV27 and TRBJ2-6, is EAQVTQNPRYLITVTGKKLTVTCSQNMNHEYMSWYRQDPGLGLRQIYYSMNVEVTDKGDVPEGYKVSRKEKRNFPLILESPSPNQTSLYFCASSLYGFGANVLTFGAGSRLTVL.